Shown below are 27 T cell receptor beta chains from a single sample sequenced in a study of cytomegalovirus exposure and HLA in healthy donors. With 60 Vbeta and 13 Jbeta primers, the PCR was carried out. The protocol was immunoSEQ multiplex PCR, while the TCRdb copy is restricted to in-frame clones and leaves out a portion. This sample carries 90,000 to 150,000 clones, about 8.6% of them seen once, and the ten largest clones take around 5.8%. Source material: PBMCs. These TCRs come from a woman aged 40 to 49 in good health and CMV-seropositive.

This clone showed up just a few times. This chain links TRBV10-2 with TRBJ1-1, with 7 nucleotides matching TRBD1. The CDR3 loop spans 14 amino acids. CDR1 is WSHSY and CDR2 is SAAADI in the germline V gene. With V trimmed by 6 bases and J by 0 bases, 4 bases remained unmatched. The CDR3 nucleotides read TGCGCCAGCAGGCCGGGACAGATGAACACTGAAGCTTTCTTT. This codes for CASRPGQMNTEAFF.

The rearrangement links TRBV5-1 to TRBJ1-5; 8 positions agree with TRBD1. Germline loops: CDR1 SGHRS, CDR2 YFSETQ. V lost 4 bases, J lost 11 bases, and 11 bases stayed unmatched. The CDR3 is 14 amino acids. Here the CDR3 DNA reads TGCGCCAGCAGCCTAAGGACAGGGACACAGGCCCAGCATTTT. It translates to CASSLRTGTQAQHF. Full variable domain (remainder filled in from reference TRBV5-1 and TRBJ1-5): KAGVTQTPRYLIKTRGQQVTLSCSPISGHRSVSWYQQTPGQGLQFLFEYFSETQRNKGNFPGRFSGRQFSNSRSEMNVSTLELGDSALYLCASSLRTGTQAQHFGDGTRLSIL.

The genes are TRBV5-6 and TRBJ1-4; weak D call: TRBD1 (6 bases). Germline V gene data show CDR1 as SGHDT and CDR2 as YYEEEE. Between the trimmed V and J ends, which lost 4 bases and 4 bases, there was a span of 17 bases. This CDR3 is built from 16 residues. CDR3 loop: CASSLSLDSFNEKLFF. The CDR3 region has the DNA TGTGCCAGCAGCCTCTCCTTGGACAGCTTTAATGAAAAACTGTTTTTT.

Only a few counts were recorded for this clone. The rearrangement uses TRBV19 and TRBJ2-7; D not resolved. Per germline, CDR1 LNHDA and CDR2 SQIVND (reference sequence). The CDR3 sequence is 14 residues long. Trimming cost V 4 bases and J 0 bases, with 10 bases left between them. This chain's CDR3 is CASSTGVLSYEQYF. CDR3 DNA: TGTGCCAGTAGTACTGGAGTCCTCTCCTACGAGCAGTACTTC.

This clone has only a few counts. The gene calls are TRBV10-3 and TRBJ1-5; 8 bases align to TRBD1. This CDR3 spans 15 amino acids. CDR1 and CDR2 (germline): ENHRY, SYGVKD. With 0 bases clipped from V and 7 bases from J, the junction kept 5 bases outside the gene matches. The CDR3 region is CAISESQGEDQPQHF. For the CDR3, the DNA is TGTGCCATCAGTGAGTCACAGGGGGAAGACCAGCCCCAGCATTTT.

CDR3 nucleotide sequence: TGTGCCAGCGGCCGGGGAGGATTAAGGGACACTGAAGCTTTCTTT. This sequence encodes CASGRGGLRDTEAFF. This chain joins TRBV5-4 and TRBJ1-1; no firm D call. The V end was cut by 7 bases, the J end by 3 bases, with 19 bases between. There are 15 residues in the CDR3. CDR1 is SGHNT, CDR2 YYREEE, per germline (reference sequence).

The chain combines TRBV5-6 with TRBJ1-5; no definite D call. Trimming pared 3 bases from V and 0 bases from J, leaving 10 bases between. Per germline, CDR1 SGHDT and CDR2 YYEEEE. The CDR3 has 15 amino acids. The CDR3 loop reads CASSWGGYSNQPQHF. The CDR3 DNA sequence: TGTGCCAGCAGCTGGGGAGGTTATAGCAATCAGCCCCAGCATTTT. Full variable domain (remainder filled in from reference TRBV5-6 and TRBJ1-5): DAGVTQSPTHLIKTRGQQVTLRCSPKSGHDTVSWYQQALGQGPQFIFQYYEEEERQRGNFPDRFSGHQFPNYSSELNVNALLLGDSALYLCASSWGGYSNQPQHFGDGTRLSIL.

CDR3 nucleotide sequence: TGCGCCAGCAGCCTACAGGGCCCCCAAGGCGAGCAGTACTTC. Its translation is CASSLQGPQGEQYF. The chain couples TRBV4-1 to TRBJ2-7; D is possibly TRBD1 (6 bases). V gave up 4 bases and J gave up 6 bases, with 16 bases separating them. CDR1 is MGHRA and CDR2 is YSYEKL in the germline V gene. The CDR3 consists of 14 residues.

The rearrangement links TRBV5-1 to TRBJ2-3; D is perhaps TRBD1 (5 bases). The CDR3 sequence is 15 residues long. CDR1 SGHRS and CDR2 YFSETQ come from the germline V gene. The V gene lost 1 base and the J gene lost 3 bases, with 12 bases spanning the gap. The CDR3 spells CASSLQQGVTDTQYF. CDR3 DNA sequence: TGCGCCAGCAGCTTGCAGCAAGGGGTGACAGATACGCAGTATTTT.

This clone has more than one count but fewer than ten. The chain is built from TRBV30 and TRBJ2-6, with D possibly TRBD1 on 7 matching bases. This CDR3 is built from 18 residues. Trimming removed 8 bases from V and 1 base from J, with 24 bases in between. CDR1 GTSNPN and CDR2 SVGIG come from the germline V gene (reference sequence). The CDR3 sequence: CAASGGPGGRSGANVLTF. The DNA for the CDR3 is TGTGCCGCGTCAGGGGGACCCGGGGGAAGGTCTGGGGCCAACGTCCTGACTTTC.

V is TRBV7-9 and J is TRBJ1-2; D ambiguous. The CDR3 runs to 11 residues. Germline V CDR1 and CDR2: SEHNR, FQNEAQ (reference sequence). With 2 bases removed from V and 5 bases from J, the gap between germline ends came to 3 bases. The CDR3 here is CASSLRYGYTF. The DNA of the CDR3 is TGTGCCAGCAGCTTACGTTATGGCTACACCTTC.

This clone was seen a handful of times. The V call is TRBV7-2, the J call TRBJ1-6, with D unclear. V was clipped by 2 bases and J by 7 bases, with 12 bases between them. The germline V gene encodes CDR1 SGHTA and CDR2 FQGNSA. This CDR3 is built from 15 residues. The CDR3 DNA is TGTGCCAGCAGCTTACAGGTTACAGACAATTCACCCCTCCACTTT. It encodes CASSLQVTDNSPLHF.

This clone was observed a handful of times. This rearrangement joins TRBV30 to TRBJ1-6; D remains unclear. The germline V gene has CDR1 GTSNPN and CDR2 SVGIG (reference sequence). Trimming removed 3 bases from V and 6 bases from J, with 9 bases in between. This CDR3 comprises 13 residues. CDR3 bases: TGTGCCTGGAGGGGCAGATTTAATTCACCCCTCCACTTT. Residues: CAWRGRFNSPLHF.

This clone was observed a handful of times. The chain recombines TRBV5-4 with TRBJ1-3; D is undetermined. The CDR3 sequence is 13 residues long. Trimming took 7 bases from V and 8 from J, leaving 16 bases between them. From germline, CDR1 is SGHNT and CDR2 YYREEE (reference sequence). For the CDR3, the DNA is TGTGCCAGCGGGTTGGGAGTTACGGACACCATATATTTT. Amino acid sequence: CASGLGVTDTIYF.

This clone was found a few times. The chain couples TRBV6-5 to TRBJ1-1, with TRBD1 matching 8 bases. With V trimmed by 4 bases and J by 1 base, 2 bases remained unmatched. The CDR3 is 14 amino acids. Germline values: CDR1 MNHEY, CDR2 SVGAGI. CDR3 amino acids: CASSFGQGNTEAFF. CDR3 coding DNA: TGTGCCAGCAGTTTCGGACAGGGGAACACTGAAGCTTTCTTT.

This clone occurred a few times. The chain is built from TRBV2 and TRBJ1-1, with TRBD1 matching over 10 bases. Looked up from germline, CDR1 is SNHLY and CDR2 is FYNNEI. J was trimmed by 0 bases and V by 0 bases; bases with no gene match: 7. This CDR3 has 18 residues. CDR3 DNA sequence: TGTGCCAGCAGTGAAGCTAGACAGGGGGCTCCTATGAACACTGAAGCTTTCTTT. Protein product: CASSEARQGAPMNTEAFF.

This CDR3 is CASSLGGPGYTF. The CDR3, as DNA: TGTGCCAGCAGCTTAGGAGGGCCCGGCTACACCTTC. The genes are TRBV7-9 and TRBJ1-2; D gene unclear. This CDR3 has 12 amino acids. Germline lookup yields CDR1 SEHNR and CDR2 FQNEAQ (reference sequence). V was cut by 1 base and J by 8 bases, with 8 bases left in between.

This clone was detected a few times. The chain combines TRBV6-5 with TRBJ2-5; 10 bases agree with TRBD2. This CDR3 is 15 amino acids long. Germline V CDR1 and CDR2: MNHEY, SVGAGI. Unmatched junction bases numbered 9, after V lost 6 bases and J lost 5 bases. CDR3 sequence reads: CASSVAGGLPETQYF. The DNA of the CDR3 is TGTGCCAGCAGCGTAGCGGGGGGTCTCCCGGAGACCCAGTACTTC.

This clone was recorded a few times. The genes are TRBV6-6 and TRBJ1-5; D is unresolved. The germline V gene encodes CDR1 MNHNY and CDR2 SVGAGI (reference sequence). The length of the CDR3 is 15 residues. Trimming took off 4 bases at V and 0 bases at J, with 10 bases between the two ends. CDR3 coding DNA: TGTGCCAGCAGTTGGGAGGACGGTAGCAATCAGCCCCAGCATTTT. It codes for CASSWEDGSNQPQHF.

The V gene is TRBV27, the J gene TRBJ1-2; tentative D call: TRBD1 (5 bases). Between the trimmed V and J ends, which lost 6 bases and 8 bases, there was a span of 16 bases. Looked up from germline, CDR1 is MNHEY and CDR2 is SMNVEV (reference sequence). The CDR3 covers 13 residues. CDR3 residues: CASSPRRGSGYTF. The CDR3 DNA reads TGTGCCAGCAGCCCCCGACGGGGGTCGGGCTACACCTTC.

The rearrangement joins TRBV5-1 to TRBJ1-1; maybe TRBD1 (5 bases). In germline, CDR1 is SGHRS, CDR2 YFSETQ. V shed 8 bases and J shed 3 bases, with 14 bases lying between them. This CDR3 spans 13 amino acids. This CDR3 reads CASRGGEDTEAFF. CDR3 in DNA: TGCGCCAGTCGGGGCGGGGAGGACACTGAAGCTTTCTTT.

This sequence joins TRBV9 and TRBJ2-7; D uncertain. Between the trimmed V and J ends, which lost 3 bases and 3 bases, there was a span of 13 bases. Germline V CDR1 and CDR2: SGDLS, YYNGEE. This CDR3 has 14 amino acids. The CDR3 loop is CASSAGEKIYEQYF. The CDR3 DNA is TGTGCCAGCAGCGCCGGAGAGAAAATCTACGAGCAGTACTTC.

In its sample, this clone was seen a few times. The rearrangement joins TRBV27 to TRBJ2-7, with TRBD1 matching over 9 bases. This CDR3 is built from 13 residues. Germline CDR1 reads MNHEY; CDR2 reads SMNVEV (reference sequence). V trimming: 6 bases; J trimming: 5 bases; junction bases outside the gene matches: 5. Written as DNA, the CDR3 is TGTGCCAGCAGGGGGACAGGGATCGACGAGCAGTACTTC. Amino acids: CASRGTGIDEQYF.

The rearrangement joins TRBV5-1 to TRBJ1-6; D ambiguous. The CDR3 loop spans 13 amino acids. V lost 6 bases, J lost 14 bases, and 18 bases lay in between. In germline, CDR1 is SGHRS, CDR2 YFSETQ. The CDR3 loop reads CASTRKDPRTLHF. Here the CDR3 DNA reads TGCGCCAGCACCCGCAAAGATCCGCGGACCCTCCACTTT.

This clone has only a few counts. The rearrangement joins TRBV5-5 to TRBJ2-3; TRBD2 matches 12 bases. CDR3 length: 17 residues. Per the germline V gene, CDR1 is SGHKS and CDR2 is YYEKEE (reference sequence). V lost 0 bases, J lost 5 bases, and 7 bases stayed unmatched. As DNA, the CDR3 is TGTGCCAGCAGCTTGGCGGCTAGCGGGGGGGCAATAGATACGCAGTATTTT. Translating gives CASSLAASGGAIDTQYF.

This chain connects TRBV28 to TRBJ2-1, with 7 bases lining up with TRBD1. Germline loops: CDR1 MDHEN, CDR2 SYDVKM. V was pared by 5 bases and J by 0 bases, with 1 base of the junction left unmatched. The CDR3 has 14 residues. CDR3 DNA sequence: TGTGCCAGCAGTCGGGACAGCTCCTACAATGAGCAGTTCTTC. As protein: CASSRDSSYNEQFF.

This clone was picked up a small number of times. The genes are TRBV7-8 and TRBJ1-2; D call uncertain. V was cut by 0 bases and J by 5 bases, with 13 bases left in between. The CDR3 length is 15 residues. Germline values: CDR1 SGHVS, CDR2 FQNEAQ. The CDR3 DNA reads TGTGCCAGCAGCTTAGCGGTGGGGAGGAAGTATGGCTACACCTTC. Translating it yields CASSLAVGRKYGYTF. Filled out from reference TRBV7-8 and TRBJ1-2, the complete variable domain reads GAGVSQSPRYKVAKRGQDVALRCDPISGHVSLFWYQQALGQGPEFLTYFQNEAQLDKSGLPSDRFFAERPEGSVSTLKIQRTQQEDSAVYLCASSLAVGRKYGYTFGSGTRLTVV.